This TCR beta chain appears in the sequencing data of a study of blood T cell repertoires in COVID-19. About the study: The cDNA or gDNA used as material had been derived from T cells, B-cell-depleted T cells, or PBMCs.

Germline assignment: CDR1 SGHTA and CDR2 FQGNSA. V lost 5 bases, J lost 3 bases, and 13 bases lay in between. The length of the CDR3 is 15 residues. The assay was immunoSEQ multiplex PCR, and TCRdb's table has in-frame clones only and misses some. The sample consists of 25,000 to 30,000 clones, 80% to 90% of them appearing once. J is TRBJ2-2 and V is TRBV7-2, with D perhaps matching TRBD1 (6 bases). This sequence was found in a woman older than 75 with COVID-19, enrolled during active disease. Sequenced input: peripheral blood. The CDR3 bases are TGTGCCAGCAGCGCAGACAGGAGACACACCGGGGAGCTGTTTTTT. Its translation: CASSADRRHTGELFF.